A single sample gave rise to the 26 T cell receptor beta chains below, sequenced in a study of OX40 agonist ivuxolimab in advanced cancers. The table came from immunoSEQ multiplex PCR; TCRdb's copy has only in-frame clones and leaves some out. The table records about 78,000 clones, roughly 80% of them present only once. The sample was CD4+ or CD8+ T cells sorted from blood, taken in a trial of the OX40 agonist ivuxolimab. These receptors came from an adult with an advanced solid tumor such as melanoma, head and neck, liver or kidney cancer.

The CDR3: CASSLRQGTGELFF. CDR3 nucleotides: TGTGCCAGCAGCTTAAGACAGGGAACCGGGGAGCTGTTTTTT. The rearrangement uses TRBV7-2 and TRBJ2-2; 7 bases fit TRBD1. CDR3 length: 14 residues. The germline gives CDR1 SGHTA, CDR2 FQGNSA. V was clipped by 2 bases and J by 5 bases; unmatched bases: 2.

This chain uses TRBV7-2 with TRBJ1-1; D unclear. V lost 3 bases, J lost 2 bases, and 13 bases lay in between. The CDR3 runs 15 residues. Looked up from germline, CDR1 is SGHTA and CDR2 is FQGNSA. This chain's CDR3 is CASSFRLGENTEAFF. The CDR3 bases are TGTGCCAGCAGCTTCCGCCTCGGGGAAAACACTGAAGCTTTCTTT.

The chain employs TRBV19 and TRBJ1-4, with D hard to call. The germline CDR1 and CDR2 sequences are LNHDA and SQIVND (reference sequence). V was clipped by 0 bases and J by 8 bases, with 13 bases between them. The CDR3 is made up of 15 amino acids. CDR3 nucleotide sequence: TGTGCCAGTAGTATAGAAGCGACGGGAATGGAAAAACTGTTTTTT. It specifies CASSIEATGMEKLFF.

This clone was detected only once. The chain links TRBV18 to TRBJ2-5; D possibly corresponds to TRBD2 (7 bases). Germline values: CDR1 KGHSH, CDR2 LQKENI. V lost 6 bases and J 5 bases, leaving 19 bases between the germline ends. This CDR3 region has 15 residues. The CDR3 DNA sequence: TGTGCCAGCTCCCTCATCTCGGGGGGCATGGAGACCCAGTACTTC. Translating it yields CASSLISGGMETQYF.

V gene TRBV4-1 combines with J gene TRBJ1-3; 8 nucleotides agree with TRBD1. J gave up 2 bases and V 4 bases, and 4 bases lay outside the gene matches. The CDR3 runs 15 residues. In germline, CDR1 is MGHRA, CDR2 YSYEKL. The CDR3 sequence is CASSLDRGAGNTIYF. Here the CDR3 DNA reads TGCGCCAGCAGCCTCGACAGGGGCGCTGGAAACACCATATATTTT.

This chain joins TRBV18 and TRBJ2-5; D call uncertain. The CDR3 covers 16 residues. Germline V CDR1 and CDR2: KGHSH, LQKENI. V was shortened by 3 bases and J by 4 bases, with 18 bases between the two germline ends. The CDR3 DNA is TGTGCCAGCTCACCTCCCACCTTTAGTGGAAGAGAGACCCAGTACTTC. Protein: CASSPPTFSGRETQYF.

As concerns this clone: One junction end does not reproduce the germline sequence, and a read error may be involved. The CDR3 here is CASSIGGATGFHQPQHF. The DNA of the CDR3 is TGTGCCAGTAGCATAGGGGGGGCCACGGGTTTCCACCAGCCCCAGCATTTT. J is TRBJ1-5 and V is TRBV19, with D perhaps matching TRBD1 (6 bases). CDR3 size: 17 residues. The germline V gene encodes CDR1 LNHDA and CDR2 SQIVND (reference sequence).

The genes are TRBV7-2 and TRBJ2-1, with D possibly called TRBD1 or TRBD2 (6 bases each). V lost 5 bases and J 6 bases, leaving 14 bases between the germline ends. Per the germline V gene, CDR1 is SGHTA and CDR2 is FQGNSA. The CDR3 sequence is 14 residues long. CDR3 in amino acids: CASSPGGLGNEQFF. The CDR3 DNA sequence: TGTGCCAGCAGCCCCGGGGGCTTAGGCAATGAGCAGTTCTTC.

The V and J genes are TRBV28 and TRBJ1-2; 8 bases line up with TRBD1. The CDR3 has 14 amino acids. The germline CDR1 and CDR2 sequences are MDHEN and SYDVKM. V lost 6 bases to trimming and J lost 3 bases; unmatched junction nucleotides: 6. In nucleotides, the CDR3 is TGTGCCAGCAGACTTACAGGGGGAGACTATGGCTACACCTTC. It yields the protein CASRLTGGDYGYTF.

Written as DNA, the CDR3 is TGTGCCAGTAGTATGGACAGGGCGCGCAATCAGCCCCAGCATTTT. It codes for CASSMDRARNQPQHF. The rearrangement uses TRBV19 and TRBJ1-5; 8 bases are shared with TRBD1. This CDR3 has 15 amino acids. Germline CDR1 reads LNHDA; CDR2 reads SQIVND (reference sequence). The ends lost 3 bases at V and 2 bases at J; junction bases unmatched: 3.

The chain is built from TRBV6-6 and TRBJ2-1; 9 bases match TRBD1. After removal of 4 bases from V and 7 bases from J, the junction contained 8 bases not matched to a gene. Germline V lookup: CDR1 MNHNY, CDR2 SVGAGI (reference sequence). The CDR3 totals 15 residues. Here the CDR3 reads CASSSKDRGRNEQFF. The CDR3 nucleotides are TGTGCCAGCAGTTCAAAGGACAGGGGTAGAAATGAGCAGTTCTTC.

The chain links TRBV18 to TRBJ1-5, with D uncertain. V shed 1 base and J shed 4 bases, with 8 bases lying between them. CDR3 length: 14 residues. Germline CDR1 is KGHSH and CDR2 is LQKENI. This CDR3 reads CASSPQNANQPQHF. CDR3 coding DNA: TGTGCCAGCTCACCACAGAATGCGAATCAGCCCCAGCATTTT.

The chain recombines TRBV7-9 with TRBJ1-2, with TRBD1 identical over 12 bases. Germline V lookup: CDR1 SEHNR, CDR2 FQNEAQ (reference sequence). The J segment lost 8 bases and the V segment lost 4 bases, leaving 5 bases of the junction unmatched. The CDR3 is made up of 14 amino acids. The CDR3 sequence is CASSSGTGGGGYTF. The CDR3 nucleotides are TGTGCCAGCAGCTCTGGGACAGGGGGCGGAGGCTACACCTTC.

The rearrangement links TRBV7-2 to TRBJ2-4; tentative D call: TRBD1 (5 bases). This CDR3 contains 12 residues. V gave up 5 bases and J gave up 9 bases, with 11 bases separating them. Germline CDR1 and CDR2: SGHTA and FQGNSA. For the CDR3, the DNA is TGTGCCAGCAGCCCAGGGCGCTCCATTCAGTACTTC. Its translation is CASSPGRSIQYF.

The V call is TRBV11-1, the J call TRBJ2-4; possibly TRBD1 or TRBD2 for D (5 bases each). From germline, CDR1 is SGHAT and CDR2 FQDESV (reference sequence). V lost 0 bases, J lost 0 bases, and 9 bases lay in between. The CDR3 contains 16 residues. The CDR3 sequence: CASSLAQGVAKNIQYF. CDR3 DNA sequence: TGTGCCAGCAGCTTAGCCCAGGGAGTAGCCAAAAACATTCAGTACTTC.

The chain is built from TRBV18 and TRBJ1-2; D unresolved. The CDR3 covers 14 residues. Trimming removed 0 bases at V and 4 bases at J, with 9 bases between. Per germline, CDR1 KGHSH and CDR2 LQKENI. This chain's CDR3 is CASSPPDPLYGYTF. The CDR3 coding sequence is TGTGCCAGCTCACCACCGGACCCACTCTATGGCTACACCTTC.

This clone showed up just a few times. The rearrangement uses TRBV27 and TRBJ1-1, with TRBD1 matching 7 bases. V lost 6 bases, J lost 0 bases, and 10 bases stayed unmatched. CDR3 size: 16 residues. Germline V gene sequence: CDR1 MNHEY, CDR2 SMNVEV (reference sequence). CDR3 residues: CASRPLTGIMNTEAFF. The DNA for the CDR3 is TGTGCCAGCAGGCCTCTGACAGGGATCATGAACACTGAAGCTTTCTTT.

The chain combines TRBV7-9 with TRBJ1-2; 10 bases line up with TRBD1. This CDR3 contains 15 residues. V lost 3 bases, J lost 3 bases, and 4 bases stayed unmatched. In germline, CDR1 is SEHNR, CDR2 FQNEAQ (reference sequence). This chain's CDR3 is CASSFLGTGDYGYTF. CDR3 DNA sequence: TGTGCCAGCAGCTTCCTCGGGACAGGGGACTATGGCTACACCTTC.

The V gene is TRBV10-1, the J gene TRBJ2-3, with D possibly being TRBD1 or TRBD2 (5 bases each). In germline, CDR1 is WNHNN, CDR2 SYGVQD (reference sequence). The CDR3 runs 14 residues. With 3 bases removed from V and 4 bases from J, the gap between germline ends came to 11 bases. CDR3 DNA: TGCGCCAGCAGTGACGGGACCCAGGCAGATACGCAGTATTTT. This codes for CASSDGTQADTQYF.

V usage is TRBV7-2 and J usage is TRBJ2-2; D is uncertain. The CDR3 covers 15 residues. Deletions cut 2 bases from V and 8 bases from J, with 15 bases between. Germline CDR1 and CDR2: SGHTA and FQGNSA. In nucleotides, the CDR3 is TGTGCCAGCAGCTTATATGAGCAACTGGCGGGGGAGCTGTTTTTT. It is translated as CASSLYEQLAGELFF. The variable domain in full, completed from reference TRBV7-2 and TRBJ2-2, reads GAGVSQSPSNKVTEKGKDVELRCDPISGHTALYWYRQSLGQGLEFLIYFQGNSAPDKSGLPSDRFSAERTGGSVSTLTIQRTQQEDSAVYLCASSLYEQLAGELFFGEGSRLTVL.

This chain links TRBV6-1 with TRBJ1-4; the D is unclear. V lost 2 bases to trimming and J lost 0 bases, with 10 bases between them. The germline V gene has CDR1 MNHNS and CDR2 SASEGT. CDR3 size: 16 residues. The CDR3 DNA follows: TGTGCCAGCAGTGAACCGATAAAAGCAACTAATGAAAAACTGTTTTTT. Amino acid sequence: CASSEPIKATNEKLFF.

A few counts support this clone. V gene TRBV2 combines with J gene TRBJ2-5; D remains unclear. V was pared by 2 bases and J by 5 bases, with 6 bases between. Per germline, CDR1 SNHLY and CDR2 FYNNEI. The CDR3 is 12 amino acids. The CDR3 DNA follows: TGTGCCAGCAGTGAAATCAGGGAGACCCAGTACTTC. This translates into CASSEIRETQYF.

The gene calls are TRBV29-1 and TRBJ1-2; D uncertain. Trimming cost V 7 bases and J 4 bases, with 16 bases left between them. This CDR3 is built from 13 residues. The germline V gene has CDR1 SQVTM and CDR2 ANQGSEA. The CDR3 protein is CSARPEVSYGYTF. CDR3 nucleotides: TGCAGCGCCCGACCGGAGGTTAGCTATGGCTACACCTTC.

This chain uses TRBV7-8 with TRBJ2-7, with 8 bases fitting TRBD1. The end of the DNA aligns better with TRBJ2-1, so the J call may be wrong. The germline V gene encodes CDR1 SGHVS and CDR2 FQNEAQ. The CDR3 is made up of 16 amino acids. The DNA of the CDR3 is TGTGCCAGCAGCCGAGCAGGGGGCGGGCTATCCTACGAGCAGTTCTTC. Amino acids: CASSRAGGGLSYEQFF.

The chain couples TRBV11-2 to TRBJ1-1; D ambiguous. The V end was cut by 1 base, the J end by 6 bases, with 9 bases between. Looked up from germline, CDR1 is SGHAT and CDR2 is FQNNGV. This CDR3 contains 13 residues. CDR3 protein: CASSLGVNAEAFF. The CDR3, as DNA: TGTGCCAGCAGCTTAGGGGTTAACGCTGAAGCTTTCTTT.

CDR3 sequence reads: CASSHGYEQYV. DNA of the CDR3: TGTGCCAGCAGTCACGGCTACGAGCAGTACGTC. V gene TRBV28 combines with J gene TRBJ2-7; no definite D call. The CDR3 is 11 amino acids. V was clipped by 5 bases and J by 3 bases, with 5 bases between them. The V gene's germline CDR1 is MDHEN and CDR2 SYDVKM.